This TCR beta chain comes out of a study of T-cell memory formation after mild COVID-19. The CDR3 is 14 residues long. Germline loops: CDR1 LGHDT, CDR2 YNNKEL (reference sequence). V was pared by 0 bases and J by 8 bases, with 11 bases between. TCRdb recomputed calls from the 5' RACE reads with MiXCR, one row per CDR3 protein. The sample includes some 40,000 distinct CDR3 sequences, 7.3% of them seen just once. This clonotype was counted at least ten times. Material for sequencing was PBMCs or a T cell subset sorted from them (not recorded which). This sequence originates from a man between 18 and 29 years old who had mild COVID-19 (a few samples of this study predate the infection). Cell type and time point are not known. This chain connects TRBV3-1 to TRBJ2-1, with D perhaps given as TRBD1 or TRBD2 (5 bases each). CDR3 protein: CASSQDPGTHEQFF. Written as DNA, the CDR3 is TGTGCCAGCAGCCAAGATCCCGGGACCCATGAGCAGTTCTTC.